This TCR beta chain came from a study of vaccination effects on CD4 cells after COVID-19. Study summary: Each person got two doses of an mRNA SARS-CoV-2 vaccine, BNT162b2 or mRNA-1273.

Of note for this clone: What it binds is unknown.

A roughly 11-day culture period preceded the isolation of CD4+ T cells. Both day 3 and day 7 saw half the medium replaced with IL-2 medium. Method: immunoSEQ multiplex PCR; TCRdb's copy keeps in-frame clones and lacks some. The data hold around 70,000 clones, with around 77% observed a single time. Study conclusions and caveats: Whether induced by infection or by vaccine, clones showed marked clonal contraction late after vaccination. Relatively few convalescent patients took part in the study, which had no early post-infection timepoints.

The V segment lost 5 bases and the J segment 4 bases; nucleotides outside the gene matches: 5. CDR1 is LGHDT, CDR2 YNNKEL, per germline (reference sequence). The CDR3 has 14 residues. The input for sequencing was CD4+ T cells from PBMCs cultured without peptide, taken before COVID-19 vaccination. This chain links TRBV3-1 (or the pseudogene TRBV3-2) with TRBJ2-3; 8 nucleotides line up with TRBD2. The TCR was taken from a human donor who received a COVID-19 vaccine. Here the CDR3 reads CASSERGSADTQYF. The CDR3 DNA reads TGTGCCAGCAGCGAGCGGGGGTCCGCAGATACGCAGTATTTT.